This T cell receptor (beta chain) was captured by sequencing in a study of cytomegalovirus exposure and HLA in healthy donors. Study-level points and caveats: Some public TCRs appeared in many individuals, while most sequences were rare. A classifier reportedly called cytomegalovirus status with high sensitivity and specificity. TCR clusters originating in the first cohort tended to co-occur in the roughly 120 validation repertoires, according to a later analysis.

Here immunoSEQ multiplex PCR was the method, and the copy in TCRdb shows in-frame clones only, minus some. The sample holds some 130,000 clones; approximately 87% are singletons and the top ten take roughly 6%. A note on this clone: Its antigen is unidentified.

Germline V CDR1 and CDR2: GTSNPN, SVGIG (reference sequence). The CDR3 sequence is 20 residues long. V trimming: 4 bases; J trimming: 2 bases; junction bases outside the gene matches: 18. The receptor's source is a woman younger than 35 in good health and CMV-seropositive. Sequenced: PBMCs. The chain couples TRBV30 to TRBJ2-6; 9 bases map to TRBD1. The DNA for the CDR3 is TGTGCCTGGACTCCGCCCTGGGGGGGACAGGGTGTCACTGGGGCCAACGTCCTGACTTTC. Its protein product is CAWTPPWGGQGVTGANVLTF.